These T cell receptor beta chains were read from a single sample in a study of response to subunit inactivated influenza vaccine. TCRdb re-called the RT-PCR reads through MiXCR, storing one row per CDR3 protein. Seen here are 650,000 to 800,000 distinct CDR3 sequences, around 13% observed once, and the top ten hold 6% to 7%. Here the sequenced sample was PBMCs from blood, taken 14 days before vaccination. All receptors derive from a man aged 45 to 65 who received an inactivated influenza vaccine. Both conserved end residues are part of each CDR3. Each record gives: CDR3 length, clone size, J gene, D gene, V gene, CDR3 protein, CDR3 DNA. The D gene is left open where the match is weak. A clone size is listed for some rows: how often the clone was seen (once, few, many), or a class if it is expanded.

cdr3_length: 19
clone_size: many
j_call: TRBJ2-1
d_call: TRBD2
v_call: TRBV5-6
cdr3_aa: CASSHTTSGRAWVYNEQFF
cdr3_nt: TGTGCCAGCAGCCACACGACTAGCGGGAGGGCCTGGGTTTACAATGAGCAGTTCTTC

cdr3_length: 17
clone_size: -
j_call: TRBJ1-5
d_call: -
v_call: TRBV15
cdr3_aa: CATSRDAGVDVTQPQHF
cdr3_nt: TGTGCCACCAGCAGAGATGCGGGGGTCGATGTTACTCAGCCCCAGCATTTT

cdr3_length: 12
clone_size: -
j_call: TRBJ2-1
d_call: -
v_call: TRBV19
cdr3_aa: CASSLVAYEQFF
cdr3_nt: TGTGCCAGTAGTTTAGTAGCTTATGAGCAGTTCTTC

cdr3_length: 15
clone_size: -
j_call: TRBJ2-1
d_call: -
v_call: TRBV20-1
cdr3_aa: CSARLLGISYNEQFF
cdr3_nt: TGCAGTGCTAGGCTTTTGGGGATTTCCTACAATGAGCAGTTCTTC

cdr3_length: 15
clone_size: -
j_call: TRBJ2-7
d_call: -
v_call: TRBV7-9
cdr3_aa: CASSPGRDRRYEQYF
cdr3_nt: TGTGCCAGCAGCCCAGGACGCGACAGGCGATACGAGCAGTACTTC

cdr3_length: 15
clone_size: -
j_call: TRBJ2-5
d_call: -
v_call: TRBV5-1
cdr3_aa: CASSLDVGPQETQYF
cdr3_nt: TGCGCCAGCAGCTTGGATGTCGGCCCCCAAGAGACCCAGTACTTC

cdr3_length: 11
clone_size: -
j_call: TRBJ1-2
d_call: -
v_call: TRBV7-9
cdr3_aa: CAGSAVYGYTF
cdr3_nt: TGTGCCGGCAGCGCAGTTTATGGCTACACCTTC

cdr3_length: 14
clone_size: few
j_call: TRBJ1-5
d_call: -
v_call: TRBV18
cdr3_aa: CASSRRESNQPQHF
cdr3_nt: TGTGCCAGCTCTAGGAGGGAGAGCAATCAGCCCCAGCATTTT

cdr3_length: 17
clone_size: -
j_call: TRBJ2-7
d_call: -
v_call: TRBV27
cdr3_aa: CASSYRVGGISSYEQYF
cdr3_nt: TGTGCCAGCAGTTACAGGGTCGGCGGGATCAGCTCCTACGAGCAGTACTTC

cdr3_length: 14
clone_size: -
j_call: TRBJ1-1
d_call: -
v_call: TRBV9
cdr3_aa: CASSPLIGHTEAFF
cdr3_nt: TGTGCCAGCAGCCCCCTCATTGGTCACACTGAAGCTTTCTTT

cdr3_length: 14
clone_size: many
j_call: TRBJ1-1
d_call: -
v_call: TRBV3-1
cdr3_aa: CASTLGQTNTEAFF
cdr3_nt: TGTGCCAGCACCTTAGGACAGACGAACACTGAAGCTTTCTTT

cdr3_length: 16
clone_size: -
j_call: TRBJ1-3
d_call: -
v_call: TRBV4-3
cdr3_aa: CASSLDARNGGNTIYF
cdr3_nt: TGCGCCAGCAGCCTAGATGCACGGAACGGTGGAAACACCATATATTTT

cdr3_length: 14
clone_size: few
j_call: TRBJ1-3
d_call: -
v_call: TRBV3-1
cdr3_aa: CASSPLGSGNTIYF
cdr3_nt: TGTGCCAGCAGCCCTCTGGGATCTGGAAACACCATATATTTT

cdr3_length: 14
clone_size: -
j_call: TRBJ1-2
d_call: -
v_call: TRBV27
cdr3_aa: CASSLIPTSRGYTF
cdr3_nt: TGTGCCAGCAGTTTAATCCCGACAAGTCGGGGCTACACCTTC

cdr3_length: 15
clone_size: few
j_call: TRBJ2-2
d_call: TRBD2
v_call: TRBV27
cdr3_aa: CASSRLAGKTGELFF
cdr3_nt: TGTGCCAGCAGCCGACTAGCGGGCAAGACCGGGGAGCTGTTTTTT

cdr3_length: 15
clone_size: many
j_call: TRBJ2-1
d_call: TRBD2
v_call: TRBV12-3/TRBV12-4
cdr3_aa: CASSLNEGLAGGQFF
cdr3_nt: TGTGCCAGCAGTTTGAATGAGGGACTAGCGGGGGGCCAGTTCTTC

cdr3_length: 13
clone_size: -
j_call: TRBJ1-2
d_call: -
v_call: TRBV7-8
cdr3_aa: CASSSGTFYGYTF
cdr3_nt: TGTGCCAGCAGCTCCGGGACTTTCTATGGCTACACCTTC

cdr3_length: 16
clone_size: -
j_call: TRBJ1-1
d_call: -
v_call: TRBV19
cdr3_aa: CASSINLEGGNTEAFF
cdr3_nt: TGTGCCAGTAGTATCAACCTGGAGGGGGGGAACACTGAAGCTTTCTTT

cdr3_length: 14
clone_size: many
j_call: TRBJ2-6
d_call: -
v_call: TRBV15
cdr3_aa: CATSRDAGANVLTF
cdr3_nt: TGTGCCACCAGCAGGGACGCCGGGGCCAACGTCCTGACTTTC

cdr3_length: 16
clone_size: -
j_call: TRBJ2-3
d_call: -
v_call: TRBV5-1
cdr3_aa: CASSLLQGRIADTQYF
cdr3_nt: TGCGCCAGCAGCTTACTACAGGGGAGGATTGCAGATACGCAGTATTTT

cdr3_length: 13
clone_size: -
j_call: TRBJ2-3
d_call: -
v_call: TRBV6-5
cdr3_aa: CASSTDRIGTQYF
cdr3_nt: TGTGCCAGCAGTACCGACAGAATCGGTACGCAGTATTTT

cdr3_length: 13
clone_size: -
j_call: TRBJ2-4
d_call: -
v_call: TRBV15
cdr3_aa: CATSGDIGNIQYF
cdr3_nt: TGTGCCACCAGCGGAGACATAGGGAACATTCAGTACTTC

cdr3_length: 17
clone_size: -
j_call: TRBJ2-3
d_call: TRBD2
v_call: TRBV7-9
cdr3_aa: CASSPPGGGTSTDTQYF
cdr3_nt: TGTGCCAGCAGCCCACCCGGCGGGGGAACTAGCACAGATACGCAGTATTTT

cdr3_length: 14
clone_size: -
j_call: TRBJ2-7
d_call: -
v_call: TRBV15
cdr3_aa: CATSRYPHKDEQYF
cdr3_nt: TGTGCCACCAGTAGATACCCGCACAAGGACGAGCAGTACTTC

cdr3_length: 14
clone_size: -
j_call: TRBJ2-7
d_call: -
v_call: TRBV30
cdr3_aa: CAWGYFAGPYEQYF
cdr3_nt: TGTGCCTGGGGGTATTTTGCGGGGCCCTACGAGCAGTACTTC

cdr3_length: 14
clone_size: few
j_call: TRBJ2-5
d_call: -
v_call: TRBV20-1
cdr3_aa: CSARDGKRGETQYF
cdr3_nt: TGCAGTGCTAGAGATGGGAAGAGGGGAGAGACCCAGTACTTC

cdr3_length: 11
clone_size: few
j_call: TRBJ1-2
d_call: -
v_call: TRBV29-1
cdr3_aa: CSVEGMGGYTF
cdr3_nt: TGCAGCGTTGAGGGAATGGGAGGCTACACCTTC

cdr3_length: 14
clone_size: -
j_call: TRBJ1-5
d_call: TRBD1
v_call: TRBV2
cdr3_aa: CASSDGTGPQPQHF
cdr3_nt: TGTGCCAGCAGTGACGGGACAGGGCCCCAGCCCCAGCATTTT

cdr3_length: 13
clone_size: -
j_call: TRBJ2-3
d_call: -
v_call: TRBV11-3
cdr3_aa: CASSQHNTDTQYF
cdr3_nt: TGTGCCAGCAGCCAACACAACACAGATACGCAGTATTTT

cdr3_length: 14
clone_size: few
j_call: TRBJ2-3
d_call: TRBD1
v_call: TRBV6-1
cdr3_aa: CASSDTGGADTQYF
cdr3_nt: TGTGCCAGCAGCGACACAGGGGGCGCAGATACGCAGTATTTT

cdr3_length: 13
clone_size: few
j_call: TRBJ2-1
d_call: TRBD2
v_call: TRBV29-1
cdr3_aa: CSGGLAGAIEQFF
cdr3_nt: TGCAGCGGTGGACTAGCGGGAGCAATTGAGCAGTTCTTC

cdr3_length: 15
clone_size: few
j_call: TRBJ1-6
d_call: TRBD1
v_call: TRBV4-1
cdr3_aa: CASSQTTGTYSPLHF
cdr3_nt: TGCGCCAGCAGCCAAACGACAGGGACTTATTCACCCCTCCACTTT

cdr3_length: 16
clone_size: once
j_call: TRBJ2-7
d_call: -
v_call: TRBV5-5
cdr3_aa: CASSLGLVTPLNEQYF
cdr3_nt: TGTGCCAGCAGCTTGGGCCTGGTGACACCCTTAAACGAGCAGTACTTC

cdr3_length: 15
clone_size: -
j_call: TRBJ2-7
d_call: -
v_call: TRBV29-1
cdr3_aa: CSVEGNRAGSYEQYF
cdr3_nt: TGCAGCGTTGAAGGAAACAGGGCAGGCTCCTACGAGCAGTACTTC

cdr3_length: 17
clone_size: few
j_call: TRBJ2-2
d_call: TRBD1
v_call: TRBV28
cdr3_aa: CASSLIDRAANTGELFF
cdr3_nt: TGTGCCAGCAGTTTAATTGACAGGGCCGCGAACACCGGGGAGCTGTTTTTT

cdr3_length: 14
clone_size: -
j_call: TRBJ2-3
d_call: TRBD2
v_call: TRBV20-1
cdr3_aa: CSAKSSGITDTQYF
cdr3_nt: TGCAGTGCTAAATCTAGCGGAATCACAGATACGCAGTATTTT

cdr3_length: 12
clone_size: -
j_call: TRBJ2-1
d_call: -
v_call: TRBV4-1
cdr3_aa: CASSQDRREQFF
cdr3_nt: TGCGCCAGCAGCCAAGATCGACGGGAGCAGTTCTTC